The 6 T cell receptor beta chains below come from one sample, sequenced in a study of T cell responses to AZD1222 COVID-19 vaccine. The repertoire was sequenced with immunoSEQ multiplex PCR; TCRdb's copy has only in-frame clones and lacks some. Of approximately 120,000 clones in the sample, 80% to 90% were seen once. Source: peripheral blood, taken 28 days after the second AZD1222 dose. The receptors originated from an adult who received the AZD1222 COVID-19 vaccine.

The V gene is TRBV19, the J gene TRBJ1-1, with 8 bases fitting TRBD1. The CDR3 length is 12 residues. V shed 4 bases and J 11 bases; nucleotides not matched to a gene: 6. CDR1 is LNHDA and CDR2 is SQIVND in the germline V gene (reference sequence). DNA for the CDR3: TGTGCCAGTAGTAGTGGACAGGGTTGGGCTTTCTTT. The encoded protein is CASSSGQGWAFF. Full variable domain (missing parts from reference TRBV19 and TRBJ1-1): DGGITQSPKYLFRKEGQNVTLSCEQNLNHDAMYWYRQDPGQGLRLIYYSQIVNDFQKGDIAEGYSVSREKKESFPLTVTSAQKNPTAFYLCASSSGQGWAFFGQGTRLTVV.

The count of this clone is one. V usage is TRBV30 and J usage is TRBJ2-7; D tentatively reads TRBD1 or TRBD2 (5 bases each). The CDR3 is made up of 14 amino acids. Germline V gene sequence: CDR1 GTSNPN, CDR2 SVGIG (reference sequence). V gave up 1 base and J gave up 1 base, with 11 bases separating them. The CDR3 reads CAWSGGKGSYEQYF. In DNA, the CDR3 is TGTGCCTGGAGTGGGGGGAAAGGATCCTACGAGCAGTACTTC.

V is TRBV6-5 and J is TRBJ1-1; 7 bases are shared with TRBD1. The CDR3 has 14 residues. Per germline, CDR1 MNHEY and CDR2 SVGAGI. The ends lost 8 bases at V and 0 bases at J; junction bases unmatched: 6. CDR3 region: CASRDSPLNTEAFF. The DNA for the CDR3 is TGTGCCAGCCGGGACAGCCCCTTGAACACTGAAGCTTTCTTT.

The chain joins TRBV3-1 (or the pseudogene TRBV3-2) to TRBJ2-3; D is possibly TRBD1 or TRBD2 (5 bases each). V lost 4 bases, J lost 9 bases, and 17 bases lay in between. From germline, CDR1 is LGHDT and CDR2 YNNKEL (reference sequence). There are 14 residues in the CDR3. The CDR3 loop is CASSPGLAQGTQYF. The CDR3 DNA reads as TGTGCCAGCAGCCCCGGACTGGCCCAGGGCACGCAGTATTTT.

V is TRBV7-3 and J is TRBJ2-4; 7 bases are a match to TRBD2. The trim removed 4 bases at V and 7 bases at J, leaving 4 bases unmatched. Looked up from germline, CDR1 is SGHTA and CDR2 is FQGTGA. This CDR3 has 13 amino acids. CDR3 nucleotide sequence: TGTGCCAGCAGCTCCTTGGGAGGGAACATTCAGTACTTC. Translation gives CASSSLGGNIQYF.

The chain employs TRBV3-1 (or the pseudogene TRBV3-2) and TRBJ2-1; D gene uncertain. Deletions cut 4 bases from V and 8 bases from J, with 9 bases between. This CDR3 is 12 amino acids long. CDR1 and CDR2 (germline): LGHDT, YNNKEL (reference sequence). CDR3 amino acids: CASSLEADEQFF. DNA of the CDR3: TGTGCCAGCAGCCTAGAGGCGGATGAGCAGTTCTTC.